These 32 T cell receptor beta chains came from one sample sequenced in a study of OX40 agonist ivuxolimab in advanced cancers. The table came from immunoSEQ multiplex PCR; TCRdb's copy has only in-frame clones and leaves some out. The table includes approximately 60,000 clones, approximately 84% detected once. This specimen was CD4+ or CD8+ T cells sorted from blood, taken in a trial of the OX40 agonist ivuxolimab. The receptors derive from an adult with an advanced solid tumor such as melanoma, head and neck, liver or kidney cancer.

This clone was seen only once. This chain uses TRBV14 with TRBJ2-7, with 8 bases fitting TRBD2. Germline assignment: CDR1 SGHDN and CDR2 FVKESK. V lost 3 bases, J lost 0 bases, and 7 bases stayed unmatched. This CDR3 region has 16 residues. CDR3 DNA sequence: TGTGCCAGCAGCCACGGTAGCGGGATGGGCTCCTACGAGCAGTACTTC. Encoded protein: CASSHGSGMGSYEQYF.

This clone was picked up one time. The CDR3 loop reads CASSSLGHRYEQYF. The CDR3, as DNA: TGTGCCAGCAGCTCCTTGGGACACCGCTACGAGCAGTACTTC. V usage is TRBV11-3 and J usage is TRBJ2-7, with D possibly being TRBD1 (6 bases). This CDR3 region has 14 residues. With 4 bases removed from V and 3 bases from J, the gap between germline ends came to 13 bases. Germline values: CDR1 SGHNT, CDR2 YENEEA.

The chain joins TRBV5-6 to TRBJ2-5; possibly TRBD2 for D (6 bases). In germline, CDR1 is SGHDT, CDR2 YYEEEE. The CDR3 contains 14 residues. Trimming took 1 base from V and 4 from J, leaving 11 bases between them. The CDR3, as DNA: TGTGCCAGCAGCTTGCTACTGGAGGGAGAGACCCAGTACTTC. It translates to CASSLLLEGETQYF.

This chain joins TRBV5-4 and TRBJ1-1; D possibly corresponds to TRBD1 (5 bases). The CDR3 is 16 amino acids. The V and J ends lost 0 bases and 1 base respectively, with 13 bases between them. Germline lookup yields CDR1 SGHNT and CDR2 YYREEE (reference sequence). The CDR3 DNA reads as TGTGCCAGCAGCTTGGACCCGTCTGGGACGAACACTGAAGCTTTCTTT. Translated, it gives CASSLDPSGTNTEAFF.

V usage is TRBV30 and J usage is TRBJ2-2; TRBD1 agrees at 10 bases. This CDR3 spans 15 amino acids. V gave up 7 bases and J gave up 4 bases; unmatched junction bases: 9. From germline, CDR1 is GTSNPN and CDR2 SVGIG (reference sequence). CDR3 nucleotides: TGTGCCTCGTCCCTGGGGACAGGGGTCACCGGGGAGCTGTTTTTT. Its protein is CASSLGTGVTGELFF.

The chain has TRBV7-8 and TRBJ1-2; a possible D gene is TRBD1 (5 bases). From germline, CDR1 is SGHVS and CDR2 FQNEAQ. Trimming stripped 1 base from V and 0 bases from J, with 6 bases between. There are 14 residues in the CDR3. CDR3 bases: TGTGCCAGCAGCTTAGGAGGGGCTAACTATGGCTACACCTTC. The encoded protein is CASSLGGANYGYTF.

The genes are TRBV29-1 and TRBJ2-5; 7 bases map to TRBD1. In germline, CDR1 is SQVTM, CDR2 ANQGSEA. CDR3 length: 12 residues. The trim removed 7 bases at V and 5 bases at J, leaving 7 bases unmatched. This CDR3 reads CSGDSLRETQYF. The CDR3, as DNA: TGCAGCGGGGACAGTCTGCGGGAGACCCAGTACTTC.

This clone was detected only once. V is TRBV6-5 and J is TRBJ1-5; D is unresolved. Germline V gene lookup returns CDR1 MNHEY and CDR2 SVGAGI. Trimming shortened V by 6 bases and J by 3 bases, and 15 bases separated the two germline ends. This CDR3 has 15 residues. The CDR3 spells CASSPSGFYNQPQHF. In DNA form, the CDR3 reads TGTGCCAGCAGCCCCTCGGGTTTTTACAATCAGCCCCAGCATTTT.

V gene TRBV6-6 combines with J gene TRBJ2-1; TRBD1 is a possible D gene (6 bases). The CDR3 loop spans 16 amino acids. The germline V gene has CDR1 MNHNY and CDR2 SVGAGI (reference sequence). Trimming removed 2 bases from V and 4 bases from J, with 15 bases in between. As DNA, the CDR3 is TGTGCCAGCAGTTACAAAGGGCGAGGGGGTTACAATGAGCAGTTCTTC. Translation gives CASSYKGRGGYNEQFF.

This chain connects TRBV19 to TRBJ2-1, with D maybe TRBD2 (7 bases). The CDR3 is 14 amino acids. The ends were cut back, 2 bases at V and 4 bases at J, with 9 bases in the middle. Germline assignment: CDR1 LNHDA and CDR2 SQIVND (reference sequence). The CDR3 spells CASSIRGAYNEQFF. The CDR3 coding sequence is TGTGCCAGTAGTATACGGGGGGCGTACAATGAGCAGTTCTTC.

The CDR3 DNA follows: TGTGCCAGCAGCTTAGCGCAGGGGGCGAGAGCTGAGTACGAGCAGTACTTC. Translating it yields CASSLAQGARAEYEQYF. The rearrangement joins TRBV11-2 to TRBJ2-7; TRBD1 matches at 8 bases. Germline-derived CDR1 and CDR2 are SGHAT and FQNNGV. The junction had 12 bases not matched to a gene; V was cut back by 1 base and J by 4 bases. The CDR3 runs to 17 residues.

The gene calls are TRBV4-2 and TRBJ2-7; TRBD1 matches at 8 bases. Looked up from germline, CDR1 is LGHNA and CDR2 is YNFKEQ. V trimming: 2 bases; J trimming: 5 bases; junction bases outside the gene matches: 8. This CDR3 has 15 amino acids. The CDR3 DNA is TGTGCCAGCAGCCAATTTGACAGGGGAGGACACGAGCAGTACTTC. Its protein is CASSQFDRGGHEQYF.

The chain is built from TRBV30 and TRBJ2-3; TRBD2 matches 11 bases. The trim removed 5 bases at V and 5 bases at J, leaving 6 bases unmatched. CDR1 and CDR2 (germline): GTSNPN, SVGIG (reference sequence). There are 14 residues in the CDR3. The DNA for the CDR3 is TGTGCCTGGGAGCTAGCGGGAGGTGGAGATACGCAGTATTTT. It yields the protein CAWELAGGGDTQYF.

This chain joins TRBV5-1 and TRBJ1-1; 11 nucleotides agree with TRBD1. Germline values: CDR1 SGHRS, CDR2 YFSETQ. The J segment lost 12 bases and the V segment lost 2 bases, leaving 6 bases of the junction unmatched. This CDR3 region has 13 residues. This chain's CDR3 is CASSFGTGGRTFF. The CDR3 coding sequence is TGCGCCAGCAGCTTTGGGACAGGGGGTAGAACTTTCTTT.

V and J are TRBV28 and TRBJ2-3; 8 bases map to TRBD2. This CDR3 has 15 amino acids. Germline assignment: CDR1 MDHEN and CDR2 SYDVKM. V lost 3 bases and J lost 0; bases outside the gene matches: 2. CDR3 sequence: CASSFGGESTDTQYF. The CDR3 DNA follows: TGTGCCAGCAGTTTCGGGGGGGAGAGCACAGATACGCAGTATTTT.

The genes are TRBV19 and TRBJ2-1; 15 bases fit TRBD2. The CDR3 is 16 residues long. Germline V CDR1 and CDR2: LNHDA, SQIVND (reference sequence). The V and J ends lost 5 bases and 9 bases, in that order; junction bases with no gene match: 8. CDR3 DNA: TGTGCCAGTAGTCCGTGGACTAGCGGGAGGGCCACTGAGCAGTTCTTC. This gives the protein CASSPWTSGRATEQFF.

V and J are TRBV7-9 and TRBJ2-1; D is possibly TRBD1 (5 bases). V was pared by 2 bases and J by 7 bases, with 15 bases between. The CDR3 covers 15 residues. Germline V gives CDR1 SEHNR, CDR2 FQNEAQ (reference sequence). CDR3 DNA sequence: TGTGCCAGCAGCTTAAAGTTCCGCCAGGGAAATGAGCAGTTCTTC. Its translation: CASSLKFRQGNEQFF. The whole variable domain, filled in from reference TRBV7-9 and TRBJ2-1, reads DTGVSQNPRHKITKRGQNVTFRCDPISEHNRLYWYRQTLGQGPEFLTYFQNEAQLEKSRLLSDRFSAERPKGSFSTLEIQRTEQGDSAMYLCASSLKFRQGNEQFFGPGTRLTVL.

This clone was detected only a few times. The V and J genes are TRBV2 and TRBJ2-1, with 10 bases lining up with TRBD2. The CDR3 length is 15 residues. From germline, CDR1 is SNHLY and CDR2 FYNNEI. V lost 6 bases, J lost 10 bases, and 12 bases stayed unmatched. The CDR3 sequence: CASSLSGGSLVEQFF. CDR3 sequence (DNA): TGTGCCAGCAGCCTTAGCGGGGGGTCCCTCGTCGAGCAGTTCTTC. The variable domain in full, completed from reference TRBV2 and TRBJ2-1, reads EPEVTQTPSHQVTQMGQEVILRCVPISNHLYFYWYRQILGQKVEFLVSFYNNEISEKSEIFDDQFSVERPDGSNFTLKIRSTKLEDSAMYFCASSLSGGSLVEQFFGPGTRLTVL.

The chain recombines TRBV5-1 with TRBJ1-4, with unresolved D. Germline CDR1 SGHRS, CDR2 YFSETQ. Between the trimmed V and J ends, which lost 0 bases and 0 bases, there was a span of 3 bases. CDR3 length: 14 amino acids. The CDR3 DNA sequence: TGCGCCAGCAGCTTGGCGTCAACTAATGAAAAACTGTTTTTT. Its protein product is CASSLASTNEKLFF.

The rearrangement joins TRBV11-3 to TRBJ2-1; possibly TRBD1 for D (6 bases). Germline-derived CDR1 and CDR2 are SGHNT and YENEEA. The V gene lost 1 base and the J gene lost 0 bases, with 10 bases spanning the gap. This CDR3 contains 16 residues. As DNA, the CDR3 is TGTGCCAGCAGCTTAGCAGGACAGAGCTCCTACAATGAGCAGTTCTTC. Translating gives CASSLAGQSSYNEQFF.

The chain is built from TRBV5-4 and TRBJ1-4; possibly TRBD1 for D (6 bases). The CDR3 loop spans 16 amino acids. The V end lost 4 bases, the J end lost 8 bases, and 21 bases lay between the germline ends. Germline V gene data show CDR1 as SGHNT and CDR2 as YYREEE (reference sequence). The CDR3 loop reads CASSQDLKQGGEKLFF. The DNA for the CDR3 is TGTGCCAGCAGCCAAGATCTCAAACAGGGAGGGGAAAAACTGTTTTTT.

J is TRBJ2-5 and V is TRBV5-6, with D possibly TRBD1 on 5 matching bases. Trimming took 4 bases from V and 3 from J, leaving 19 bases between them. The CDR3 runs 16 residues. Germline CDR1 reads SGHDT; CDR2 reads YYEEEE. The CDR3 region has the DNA TGTGCCAGCAGCCGCTTGGTGGGGCGAGCAGAAGAGACCCAGTACTTC. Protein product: CASSRLVGRAEETQYF.

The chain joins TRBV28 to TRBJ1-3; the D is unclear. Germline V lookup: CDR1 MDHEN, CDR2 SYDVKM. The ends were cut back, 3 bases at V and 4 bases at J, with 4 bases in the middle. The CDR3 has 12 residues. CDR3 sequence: CASSFPGNTIYF. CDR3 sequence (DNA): TGTGCCAGCAGTTTCCCCGGAAACACCATATATTTT.

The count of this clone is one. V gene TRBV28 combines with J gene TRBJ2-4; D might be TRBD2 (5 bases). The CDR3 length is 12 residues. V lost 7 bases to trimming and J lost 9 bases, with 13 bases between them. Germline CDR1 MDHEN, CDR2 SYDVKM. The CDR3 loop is CASTAGLTIQYF. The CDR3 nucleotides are TGTGCCAGCACGGCGGGTCTAACCATTCAGTACTTC. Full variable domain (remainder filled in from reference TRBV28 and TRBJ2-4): DVKVTQSSRYLVKRTGEKVFLECVQDMDHENMFWYRQDPGLGLRLIYFSYDVKMKEKGDIPEGYSVSREKKERFSLILESASTNQTSMYLCASTAGLTIQYFGAGTRLSVL.

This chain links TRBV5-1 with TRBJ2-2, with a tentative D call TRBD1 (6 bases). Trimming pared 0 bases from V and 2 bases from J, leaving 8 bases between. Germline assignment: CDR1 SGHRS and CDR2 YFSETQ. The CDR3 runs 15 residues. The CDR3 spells CASSLDRVNTGELFF. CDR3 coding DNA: TGCGCCAGCAGCTTGGACAGGGTTAACACCGGGGAGCTGTTTTTT.

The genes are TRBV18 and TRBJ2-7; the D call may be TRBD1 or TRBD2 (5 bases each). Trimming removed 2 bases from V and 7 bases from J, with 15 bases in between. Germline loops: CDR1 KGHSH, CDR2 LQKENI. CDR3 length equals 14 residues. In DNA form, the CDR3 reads TGTGCCAGCTCACCAGGGGGAACCTGGAGGGAGCAGTACTTC. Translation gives CASSPGGTWREQYF.

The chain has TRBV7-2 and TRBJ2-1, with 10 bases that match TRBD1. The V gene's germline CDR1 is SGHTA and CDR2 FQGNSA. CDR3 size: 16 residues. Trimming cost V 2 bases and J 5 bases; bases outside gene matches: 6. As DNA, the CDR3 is TGTGCCAGCAGCTTAAATCCCGGGACAGGGGACAATGAGCAGTTCTTC. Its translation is CASSLNPGTGDNEQFF.

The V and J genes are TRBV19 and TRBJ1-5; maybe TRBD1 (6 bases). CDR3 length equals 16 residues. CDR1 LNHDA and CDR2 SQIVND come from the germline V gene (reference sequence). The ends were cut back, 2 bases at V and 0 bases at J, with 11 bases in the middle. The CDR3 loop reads CASSISDRNSNQPQHF. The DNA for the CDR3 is TGTGCCAGTAGTATATCAGACAGGAATAGCAATCAGCCCCAGCATTTT.

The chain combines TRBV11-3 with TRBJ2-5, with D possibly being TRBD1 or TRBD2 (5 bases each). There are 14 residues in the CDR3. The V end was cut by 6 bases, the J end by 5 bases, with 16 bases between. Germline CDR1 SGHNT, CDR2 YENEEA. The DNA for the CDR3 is TGTGCCAGCAGTATACGAGGGGTACGGGAGACCCAGTACTTC. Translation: CASSIRGVRETQYF.

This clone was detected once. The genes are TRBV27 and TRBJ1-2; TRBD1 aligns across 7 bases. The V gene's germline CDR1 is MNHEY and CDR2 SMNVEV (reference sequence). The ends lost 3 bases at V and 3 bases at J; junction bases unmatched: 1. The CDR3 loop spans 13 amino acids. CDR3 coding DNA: TGTGCCAGCAGTTTCGGGACAGACTATGGCTACACCTTC. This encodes CASSFGTDYGYTF.

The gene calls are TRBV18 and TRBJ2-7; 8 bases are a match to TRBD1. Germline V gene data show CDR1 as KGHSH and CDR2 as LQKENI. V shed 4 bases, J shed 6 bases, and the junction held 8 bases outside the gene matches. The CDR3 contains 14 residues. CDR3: CASSRVDRGSEQYF. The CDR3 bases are TGTGCCAGCTCACGGGTTGACAGGGGTTCCGAGCAGTACTTC.

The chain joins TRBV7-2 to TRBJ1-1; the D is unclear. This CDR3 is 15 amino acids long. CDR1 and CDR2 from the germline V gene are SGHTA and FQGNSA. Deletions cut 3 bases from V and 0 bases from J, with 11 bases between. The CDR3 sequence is CASSFLRRLNTEAFF. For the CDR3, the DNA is TGTGCCAGCAGCTTCTTAAGACGGCTGAACACTGAAGCTTTCTTT.